The present TCR beta chain was sequenced within a study of identical twins. Germline CDR1 is SGHTA and CDR2 is FQGTGA. The CDR3 runs 14 residues. A word on this clonotype: One base away lies a much larger clone, so this may be a sequencing read error.

MiXCR, run by TCRdb on the 5' RACE reads, gives a single entry per CDR3 protein. Among roughly 570,000 distinct CDR3 sequences, nearly 10% were seen once, and the ten largest hold roughly 3%. These data are also associated with another study on yellow fever vaccine responses in identical twins.

The material sequenced was PBMCs. The receptor's source is a woman aged 18-29 years in good health. The V call is TRBV7-3, the J call TRBJ2-3, with D perhaps matching TRBD2 (6 bases). The CDR3 reads CASTLNPGADTQYF. In DNA, the CDR3 is TGTGCCAGCACCTTAAATCCGGGGGCAGATACGCAGTATTTT.